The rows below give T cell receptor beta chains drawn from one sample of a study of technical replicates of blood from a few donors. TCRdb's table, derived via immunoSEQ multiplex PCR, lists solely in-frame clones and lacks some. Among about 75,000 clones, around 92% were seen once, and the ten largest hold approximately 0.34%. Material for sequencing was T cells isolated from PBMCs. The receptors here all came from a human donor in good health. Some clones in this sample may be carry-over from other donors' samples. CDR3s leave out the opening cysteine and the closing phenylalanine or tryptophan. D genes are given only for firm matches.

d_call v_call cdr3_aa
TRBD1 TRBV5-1 ASSLVGDRADEKLF
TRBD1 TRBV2 ASVRTGDGYT
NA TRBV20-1 SAIKGSEQF
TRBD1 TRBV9 ASSISTGWGTEAF
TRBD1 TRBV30 AWGYRGPSNYGYT
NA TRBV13 ASSFVRNTEAF
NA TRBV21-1 ASSTQGRVPVSNYEQY
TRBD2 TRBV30 AWSGTSGTDTQY
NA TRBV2 ASSEFLSSNQPQH
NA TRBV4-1 ASSVQQDNEQF
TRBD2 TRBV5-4 ASSSPGTRGGELF
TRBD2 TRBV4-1 ASSHAVAGRHPSYEQY
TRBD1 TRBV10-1 ASSESGTGENSPLH
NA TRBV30 ACRTFPYNEQF
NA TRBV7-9 ASSSGYGYT
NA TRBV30 AWSGQIFSYEQY
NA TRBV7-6 ASSLGYREETQY
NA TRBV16 ASSQYSGTNEKLF
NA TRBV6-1 ASSGGDGGYT
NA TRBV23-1 ASSFVGARESNEQF
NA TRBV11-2 ASSSSGRVATDTQY
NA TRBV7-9 ASRPGTPSMVLTDTQY
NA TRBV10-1 ASSESGGRQAF
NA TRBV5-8 ASSLGGQNGYT
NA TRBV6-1 ASRTRQGLADTQY